These 2 T cell receptor beta chains share one sample of origin, sequenced in a study of response to subunit inactivated influenza vaccine (dated by TCRdb to between 2017 and 2018). The method behind the library was RT-PCR. TCRdb records Illumina HiSeq 2500 as the sequencer. The raw public data were reprocessed by TCRdb itself: fastp quality trimming at Q25, MiXCR clonotype calling, in-frame beta chains only. Each entry is one CDR3 protein sequence, shown with its most common DNA and genes. The sample yields about 520,000 distinct CDR3 sequences; roughly 23% were counted once. About 1.9% of the sample lies in the top ten. This specimen was CD4+ T cells sorted from PBMCs, taken more than 4 days after vaccination. The receptors were sampled from a man aged 50-60 years who received an inactivated influenza vaccine. Donor details come from another sample of the same person, matched by shared clones.

The chain combines TRBV20-1 with TRBJ2-7; 7 nucleotides agree with TRBD1. The V gene end was trimmed by 5 bases and the J gene end by 4 bases; junction bases not matched to a gene: 5. The germline gives CDR1 DFQATT, CDR2 SNEGSKA (reference sequence). The CDR3 extends over 12 amino acids. The CDR3 protein is CSASQGLYEQYF. In DNA form, the CDR3 reads TGCAGTGCTTCACAGGGGCTGTACGAGCAGTACTTC.

The chain joins TRBV20-1 to TRBJ1-1; D gene ambiguous. V was clipped by 6 bases and J by 2 bases, with 19 bases between them. This CDR3 has 15 residues. From germline, CDR1 is DFQATT and CDR2 SNEGSKA (reference sequence). In nucleotides, the CDR3 is TGCAGTGCCGATGGGAGGGCGGGTGGCAACACTGAAGCTTTCTTT. Translating gives CSADGRAGGNTEAFF.